This T cell receptor beta chain was observed in a study of blood T cells in healthy people across ages. Each donor had around 11 milliliters of peripheral blood drawn. This clonotype has just a few counts. Then a second PCR, running about 6 to 12 cycles, was carried out with a sample-barcoded 5' primer and a J-beta primer mix. TCRdb re-analysed the 5' RACE reads in MiXCR, keeping a single row per CDR3 protein. The sample lists approximately 1.5 million distinct CDR3 sequences; about 35% were seen once. Germline lookup yields CDR1 SQVTM and CDR2 ANQGSEA. The J segment lost 0 bases and the V segment lost 7 bases, leaving 5 bases of the junction unmatched. The CDR3 is 14 residues long.

The chain carries TRBV29-1 and TRBJ2-3; TRBD1 matches 9 bases. The material sequenced was blood. The sequence derives from a woman between 25 and 40 years old in good health. The CDR3 protein is CSAGQGISTDTQYF. The CDR3 region has the DNA TGCAGCGCTGGACAGGGGATAAGCACAGATACGCAGTATTTT.